This passage covers 2 T cell receptor beta chains from one sample sequenced in a study. Tregs were sorted as CD4+CD25+CD127-/low cells. TCRdb ran MiXCR on the 5' RACE reads and lists one entry per CDR3 protein. The sample holds over 45,000 distinct CDR3 sequences, 26% seen once. Source material: tumor-infiltrating Tregs sorted from the breast tumor. These receptor sequences come from a female donor with breast cancer.

This clonotype was picked up many times. The chain has TRBV7-2 and TRBJ2-7; 8 bases are shared with TRBD2. The ends lost 4 bases at V and 1 base at J; junction bases unmatched: 6. The V gene's germline CDR1 is SGHTA and CDR2 FQGNSA. The CDR3 is 15 residues long. The CDR3 region is CASSSGGRTSYEQYF. DNA of the CDR3: TGTGCCAGCAGCTCGGGGGGGCGAACATCCTACGAGCAGTACTTC.

This chain uses TRBV30 with TRBJ2-1; TRBD2 matches at 7 bases. With V trimmed by 0 bases and J by 5 bases, 4 bases remained unmatched. Germline V gene data show CDR1 as GTSNPN and CDR2 as SVGIG (reference sequence). The length of the CDR3 is 14 residues. The CDR3 DNA reads as TGTGCCTGGAGTGTAGCTAGCGGCAACAATGAGCAGTTCTTC. Amino acids: CAWSVASGNNEQFF.